The subject of this entry is one T cell receptor beta chain. The antigen remains unidentified. PCR amplification relied on 60 Vbeta primers (plus 13 Jbeta primers). Clones were read by immunoSEQ multiplex PCR, and TCRdb kept only the in-frame ones, dropping some. The table lists about 120,000 clones, 50% to 65% of them singletons, with about 9% in the top ten. The source of the sample is a study of cytomegalovirus exposure and HLA in healthy donors. The germline V gene encodes CDR1 MNHNS and CDR2 SASEGT. V was pared by 1 base and J by 1 base, with 11 bases between. CDR3 length: 16 residues. Notes on the study in general: Reportedly, cytomegalovirus status was diagnosed with high sensitivity and specificity.

The sample consisted of PBMCs. The chain recombines TRBV6-1 with TRBJ1-3; possible D gene TRBD1, 5 bases. The clonotype comes from a man aged 35-49 years in good health and CMV-seropositive. In nucleotides, the CDR3 is TGTGCCAGCAGTGAAGGTGGGGCCGGATCTGGAAACACCATATATTTT. It codes for CASSEGGAGSGNTIYF.